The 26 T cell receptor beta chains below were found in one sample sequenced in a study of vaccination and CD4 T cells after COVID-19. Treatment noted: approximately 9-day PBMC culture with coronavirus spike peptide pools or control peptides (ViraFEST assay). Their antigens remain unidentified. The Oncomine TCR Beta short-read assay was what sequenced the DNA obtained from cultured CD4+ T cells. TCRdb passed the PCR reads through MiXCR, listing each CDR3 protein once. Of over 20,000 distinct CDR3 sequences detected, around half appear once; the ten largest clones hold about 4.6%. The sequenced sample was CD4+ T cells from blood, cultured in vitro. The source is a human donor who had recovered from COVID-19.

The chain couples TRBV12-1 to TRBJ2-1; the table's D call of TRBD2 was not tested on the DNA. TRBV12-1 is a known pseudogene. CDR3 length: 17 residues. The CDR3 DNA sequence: TGTGCCAGCAGCTTCATGACTAGCGCGAGCTCCTACAATGAGCAGTTCTTC. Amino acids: CASSFMTSASSYNEQFF.

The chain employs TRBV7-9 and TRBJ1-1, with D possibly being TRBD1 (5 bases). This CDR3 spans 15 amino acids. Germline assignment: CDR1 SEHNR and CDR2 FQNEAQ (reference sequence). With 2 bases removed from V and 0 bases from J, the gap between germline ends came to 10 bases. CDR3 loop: CASSLSGLMNTEAFF. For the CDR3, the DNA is TGTGCCAGCAGCTTATCAGGGTTAATGAACACTGAAGCTTTCTTT.

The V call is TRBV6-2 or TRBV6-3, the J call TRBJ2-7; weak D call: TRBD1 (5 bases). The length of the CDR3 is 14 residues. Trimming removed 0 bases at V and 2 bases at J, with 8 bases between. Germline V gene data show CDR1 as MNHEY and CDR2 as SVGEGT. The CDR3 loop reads CASSYSVRAYEQYF. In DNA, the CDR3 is TGTGCCAGCAGTTACTCGGTCAGGGCCTACGAGCAGTACTTC.

As DNA, the CDR3 is TGTGCCTGGAGTATAAACGCGAACACCGGGGAGCTGTTTTTT. Protein: CAWSINANTGELFF. V and J are TRBV30 and TRBJ2-2; no clear D. Germline V gene lookup returns CDR1 GTSNPN and CDR2 SVGIG (reference sequence). This CDR3 spans 14 amino acids. V gave up 2 bases and J gave up 0 bases, with 7 bases separating them.

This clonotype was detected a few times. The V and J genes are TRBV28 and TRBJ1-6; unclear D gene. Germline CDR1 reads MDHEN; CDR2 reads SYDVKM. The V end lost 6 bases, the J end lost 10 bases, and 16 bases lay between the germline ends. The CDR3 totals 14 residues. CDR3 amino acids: CASSLRLIGSPLHF. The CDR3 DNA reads TGTGCCAGCAGCCTACGCCTAATTGGGTCACCCCTCCACTTT.

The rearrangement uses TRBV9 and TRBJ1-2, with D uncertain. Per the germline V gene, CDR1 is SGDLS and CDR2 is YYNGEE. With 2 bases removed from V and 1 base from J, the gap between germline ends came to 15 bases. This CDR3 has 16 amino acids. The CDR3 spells CASSVASGALNYGYTF. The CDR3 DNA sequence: TGTGCCAGCAGCGTTGCATCAGGCGCCCTTAACTATGGCTACACCTTC.

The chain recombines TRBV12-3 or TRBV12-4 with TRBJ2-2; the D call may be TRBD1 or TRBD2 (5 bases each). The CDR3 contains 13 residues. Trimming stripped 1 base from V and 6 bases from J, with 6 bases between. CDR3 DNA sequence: TGTGCCAGCAGTTTAGGGGGGTCCGGGGAGCTGTTTTTT. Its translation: CASSLGGSGELFF.

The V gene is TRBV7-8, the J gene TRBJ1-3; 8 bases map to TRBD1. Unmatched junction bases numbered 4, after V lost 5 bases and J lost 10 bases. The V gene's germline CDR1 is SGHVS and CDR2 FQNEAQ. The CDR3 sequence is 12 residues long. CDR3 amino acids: CASSVDRGTIYF. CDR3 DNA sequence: TGTGCCAGCAGCGTAGACAGGGGAACCATATATTTT.

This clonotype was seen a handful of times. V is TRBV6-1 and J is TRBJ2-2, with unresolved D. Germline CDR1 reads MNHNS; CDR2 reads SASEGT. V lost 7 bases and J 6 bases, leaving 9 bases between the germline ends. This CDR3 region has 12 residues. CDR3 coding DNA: TGTGCCAGCACGATGAGTTCCGGGGAGCTGTTTTTT. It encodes CASTMSSGELFF.

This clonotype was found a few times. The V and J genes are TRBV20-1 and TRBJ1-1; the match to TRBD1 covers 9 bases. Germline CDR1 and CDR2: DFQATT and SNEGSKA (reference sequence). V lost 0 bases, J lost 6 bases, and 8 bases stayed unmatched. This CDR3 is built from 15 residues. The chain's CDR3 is CSARDRDRDSAEAFF. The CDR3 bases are TGCAGTGCTAGAGACCGGGACAGGGATTCGGCTGAAGCTTTCTTT.

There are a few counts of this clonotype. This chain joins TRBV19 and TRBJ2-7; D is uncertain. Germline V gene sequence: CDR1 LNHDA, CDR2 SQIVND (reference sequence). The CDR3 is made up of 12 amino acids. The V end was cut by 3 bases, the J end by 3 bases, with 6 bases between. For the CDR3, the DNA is TGTGCCAGTAGTATCGGCAGCTACGAGCAGTACTTC. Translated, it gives CASSIGSYEQYF.

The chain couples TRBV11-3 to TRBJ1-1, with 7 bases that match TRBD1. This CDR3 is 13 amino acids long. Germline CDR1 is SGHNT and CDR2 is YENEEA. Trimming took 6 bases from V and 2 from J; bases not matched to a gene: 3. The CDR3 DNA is TGTGCCAGCAGTGGACAGGATAACACTGAAGCTTTCTTT. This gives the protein CASSGQDNTEAFF.

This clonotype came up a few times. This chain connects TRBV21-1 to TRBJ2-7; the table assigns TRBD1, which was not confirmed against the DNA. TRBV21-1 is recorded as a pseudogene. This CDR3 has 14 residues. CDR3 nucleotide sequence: TGTGCCCCCCTCCCGGGACAGGGGATTAGGAAGCAGTACTTC. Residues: CAPLPGQGIRKQYF.

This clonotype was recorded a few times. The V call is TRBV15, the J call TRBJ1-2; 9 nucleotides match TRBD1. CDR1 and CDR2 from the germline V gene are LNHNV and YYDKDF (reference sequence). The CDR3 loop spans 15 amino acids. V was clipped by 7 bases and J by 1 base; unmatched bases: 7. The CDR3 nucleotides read TGTGCCACCACGACCCGGGACAGGGTTAACTATGGCTACACCTTC. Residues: CATTTRDRVNYGYTF. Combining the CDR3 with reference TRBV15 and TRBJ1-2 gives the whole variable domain DAMVIQNPRYQVTQFGKPVTLSCSQTLNHNVMYWYQQKSSQAPKLLFHYYDKDFNNEADTPDNFQSRRPNTSFCFLDIRSPGLGDTAMYLCATTTRDRVNYGYTFGSGTRLTVV.

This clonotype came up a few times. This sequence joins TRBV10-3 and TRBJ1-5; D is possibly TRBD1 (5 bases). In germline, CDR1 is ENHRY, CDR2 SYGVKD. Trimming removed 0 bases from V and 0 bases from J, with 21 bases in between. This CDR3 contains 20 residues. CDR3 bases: TGTGCCATCAGTGAGTCGAGGGAGAGACTAGGGGCCAGTAGCAATCAGCCCCAGCATTTT. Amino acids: CAISESRERLGASSNQPQHF.

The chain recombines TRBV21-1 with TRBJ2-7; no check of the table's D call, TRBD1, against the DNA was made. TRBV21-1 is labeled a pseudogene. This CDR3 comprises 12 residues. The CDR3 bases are TGTGCCAGCAACTACAGGTTCTACGAGCAGTACTTC. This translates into CASNYRFYEQYF.

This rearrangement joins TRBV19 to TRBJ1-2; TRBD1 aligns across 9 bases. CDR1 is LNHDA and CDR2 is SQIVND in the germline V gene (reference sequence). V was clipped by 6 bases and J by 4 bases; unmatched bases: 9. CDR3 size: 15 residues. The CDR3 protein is CASRTRQGEVYGYTF. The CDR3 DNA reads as TGTGCCAGTAGGACAAGACAGGGGGAGGTCTATGGCTACACCTTC.

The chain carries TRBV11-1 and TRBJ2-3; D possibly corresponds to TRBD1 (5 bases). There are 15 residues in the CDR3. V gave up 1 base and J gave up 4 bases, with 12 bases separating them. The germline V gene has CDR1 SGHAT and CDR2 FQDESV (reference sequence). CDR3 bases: TGTGCCAGCAGCTTAGGCAACATGGGGCCAGATACGCAGTATTTT. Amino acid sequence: CASSLGNMGPDTQYF.

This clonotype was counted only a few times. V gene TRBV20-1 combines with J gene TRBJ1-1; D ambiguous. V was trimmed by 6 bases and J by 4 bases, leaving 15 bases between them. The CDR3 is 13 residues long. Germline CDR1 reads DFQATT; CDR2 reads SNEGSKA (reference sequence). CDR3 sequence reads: CSALDLQSTEAFF. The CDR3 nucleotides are TGCAGTGCCTTGGACCTACAAAGCACTGAAGCTTTCTTT.

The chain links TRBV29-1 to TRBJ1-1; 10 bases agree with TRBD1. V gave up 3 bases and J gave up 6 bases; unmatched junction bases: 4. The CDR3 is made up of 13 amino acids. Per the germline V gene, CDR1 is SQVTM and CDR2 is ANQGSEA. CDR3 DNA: TGCAGCGTTGATGAGACAGGGGGCTCTGAAGCTTTCTTT. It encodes CSVDETGGSEAFF. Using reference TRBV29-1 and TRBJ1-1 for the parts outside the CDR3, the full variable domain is SAVISQKPSRDICQRGTSLTIQCQVDSQVTMMFWYRQQPGQSLTLIATANQGSEATYESGFVIDKFPISRPNLTFSTLTVSNMSPEDSSIYLCSVDETGGSEAFFGQGTRLTVV.

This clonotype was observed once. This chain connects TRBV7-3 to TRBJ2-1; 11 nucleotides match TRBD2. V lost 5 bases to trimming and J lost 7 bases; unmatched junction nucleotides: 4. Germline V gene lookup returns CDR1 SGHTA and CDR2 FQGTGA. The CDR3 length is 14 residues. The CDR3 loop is CASSLGLAVNEQFF. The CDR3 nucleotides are TGTGCCAGCAGCCTGGGACTAGCGGTTAATGAGCAGTTCTTC. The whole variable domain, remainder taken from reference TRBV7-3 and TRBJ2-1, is GAGVSQTPSNKVTEKGKYVELRCDPISGHTALYWYRQSLGQGPEFLIYFQGTGAADDSGLPNDRFFAVRPEGSVSTLKIQRTERGDSAVYLCASSLGLAVNEQFFGPGTRLTVL.

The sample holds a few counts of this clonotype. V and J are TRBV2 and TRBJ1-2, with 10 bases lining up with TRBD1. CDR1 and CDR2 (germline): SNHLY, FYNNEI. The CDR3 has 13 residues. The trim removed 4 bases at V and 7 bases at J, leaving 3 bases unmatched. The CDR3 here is CASSGQGAGGYTF. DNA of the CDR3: TGTGCCAGCAGTGGACAGGGGGCGGGTGGCTACACCTTC.

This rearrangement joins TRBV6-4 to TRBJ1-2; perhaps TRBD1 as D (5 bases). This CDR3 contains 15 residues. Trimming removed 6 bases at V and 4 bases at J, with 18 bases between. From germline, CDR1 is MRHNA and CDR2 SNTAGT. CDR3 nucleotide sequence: TGTGCCAGCAGGCTCATTCCGGGGGGGAGCTATGGCTACACCTTC. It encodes CASRLIPGGSYGYTF.

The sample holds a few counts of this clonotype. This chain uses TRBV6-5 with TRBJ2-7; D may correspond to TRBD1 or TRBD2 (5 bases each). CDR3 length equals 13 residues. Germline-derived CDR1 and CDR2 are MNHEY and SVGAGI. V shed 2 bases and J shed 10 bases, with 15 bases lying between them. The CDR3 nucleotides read TGTGCCAGCAGTTACGGGACGGCTACGAATCAGTACTTC. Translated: CASSYGTATNQYF.

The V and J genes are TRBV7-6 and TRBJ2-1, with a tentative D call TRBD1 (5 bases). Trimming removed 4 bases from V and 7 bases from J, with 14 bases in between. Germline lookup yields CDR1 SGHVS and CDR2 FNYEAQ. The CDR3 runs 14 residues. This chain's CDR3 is CASSSQDSRNEQFF. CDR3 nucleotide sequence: TGTGCCAGCAGCTCACAAGACAGCCGAAATGAGCAGTTCTTC. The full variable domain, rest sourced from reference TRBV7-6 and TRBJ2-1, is GAGVSQSPRYKVTKRGQDVALRCDPISGHVSLYWYRQALGQGPEFLTYFNYEAQQDKSGLPNDRFSAERPEGSISTLTIQRTEQRDSAMYRCASSSQDSRNEQFFGPGTRLTVL.

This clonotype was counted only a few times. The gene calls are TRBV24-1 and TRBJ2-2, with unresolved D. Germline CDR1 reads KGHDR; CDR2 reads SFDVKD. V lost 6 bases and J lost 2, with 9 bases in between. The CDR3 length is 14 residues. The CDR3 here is CATSLASNTGELFF. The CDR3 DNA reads TGTGCCACCAGTCTGGCCAGCAACACCGGGGAGCTGTTTTTT.